Described below is a single TCR beta chain sequence and its context. This entry belongs to a study of blood T cell repertoires in COVID-19. Whole-study context: In each case, the material was cDNA or gDNA derived from T cells, B-cell-depleted T cells, or PBMCs.

Only in-frame clones appear in the TCRdb table, and some are missing; sequencing was by immunoSEQ multiplex PCR. The repertoire holds hundreds of thousands of clones, with about 90% as singletons. Germline CDR1 is SNHLY and CDR2 is FYNNEI. Trimming cost V 7 bases and J 6 bases, with 13 bases left between them. The CDR3 runs 14 residues. This chain links TRBV2 with TRBJ1-6, with a possible D match to TRBD1 (5 bases). The sample comprised PBMCs or T cells enriched from blood (not recorded which). The TCR was taken from a man aged 50-60 years who had been exposed to COVID-19. As DNA, the CDR3 is TGTGCCAGCATCAGGGATTCCCTTAATTCACCCCTCCACTTT. Translation: CASIRDSLNSPLHF.